The TCR beta chain under discussion was sequenced for a study of PD-1 blockade in mismatch repair-deficient tumors. Assay: immunoSEQ multiplex PCR; the TCRdb copy retains only in-frame clones and omits some. The sample holds 55,000 to 85,000 clones; around four fifths are singletons and the top ten take roughly 5.1%. PCR or immunohistochemistry showed mismatch repair deficiency in every enrolled patient. This CDR3 has 15 residues. Germline-derived CDR1 and CDR2 are SGDLS and YYNGEE. Details on this clone: A junction boundary mismatches the germline segment, possibly from a read error.

The TCR sequence derives from an adult with mismatch repair-deficient cancer. The chain recombines TRBV9 with TRBJ2-2; D gene unclear. The sequenced sample was peripheral blood, obtained 2 weeks after starting pembrolizumab. Here the CDR3 reads CASSDGEGNSGELFF. CDR3 bases: TGTGCCAGCAGCGATGGTGAAGGGAACTCCGGGGAGCTGTTTTTT.